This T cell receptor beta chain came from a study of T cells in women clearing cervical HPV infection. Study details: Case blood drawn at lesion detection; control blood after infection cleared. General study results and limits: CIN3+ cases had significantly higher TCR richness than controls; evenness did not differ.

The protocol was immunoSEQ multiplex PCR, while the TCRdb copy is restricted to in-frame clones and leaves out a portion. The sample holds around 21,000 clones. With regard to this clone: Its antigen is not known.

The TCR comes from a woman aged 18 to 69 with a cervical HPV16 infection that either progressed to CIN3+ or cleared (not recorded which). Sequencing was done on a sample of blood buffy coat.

The CDR3 loop is CASSFRTGMRYEQYF. CDR3 bases read: TGTGCCAGCAGTTTCAGGACAGGGATGCGCTACGAG. V is TRBV28 and J is TRBJ2-7; 8 positions match TRBD1. With the read ending 3 residues before the CDR3 end, the germline J gene is used to fill in that end. V gave up 3 bases and J gave up 3 bases; unmatched junction bases: 7. Per germline, CDR1 MDHEN and CDR2 SYDVKM. The CDR3 consists of 15 residues.